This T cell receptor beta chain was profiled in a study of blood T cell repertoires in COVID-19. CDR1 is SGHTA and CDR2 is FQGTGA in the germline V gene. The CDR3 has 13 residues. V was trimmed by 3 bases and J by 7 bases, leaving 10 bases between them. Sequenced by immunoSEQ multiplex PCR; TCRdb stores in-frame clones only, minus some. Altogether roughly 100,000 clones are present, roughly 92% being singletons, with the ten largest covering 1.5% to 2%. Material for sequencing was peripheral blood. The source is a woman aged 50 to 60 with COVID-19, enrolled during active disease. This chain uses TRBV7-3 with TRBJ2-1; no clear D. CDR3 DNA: TGTGCCAGCAGCTTCTCGTACGGGAATGAGCAGTTCTTC. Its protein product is CASSFSYGNEQFF.